The 7 T cell receptor beta chains below come from one sample, sequenced in a study of sequential checkpoint blockade in melanoma. This sample's treatment: randomized to nivolumab then ipilimumab (arm A) or the reverse (arm B). Measured with immunoSEQ multiplex PCR; TCRdb has only the in-frame clones, and not every one. The data contain about 28,000 clones, about 88% of them seen just once; the ten biggest clones take up around 15%. Material: CD8+ T cells sorted from blood (inferred from file names), obtained from a patient given nivolumab and ipilimumab in sequence. All receptors come from a human donor with melanoma.

V is TRBV7-9 and J is TRBJ2-7; possibly TRBD2 for D (6 bases). Germline values: CDR1 SEHNR, CDR2 FQNEAQ (reference sequence). V shed 10 bases and J shed 7 bases, with 14 bases lying between them. The CDR3 totals 11 residues. In nucleotides, the CDR3 is TGTGCCATCGAGACTAGTTATGAGCAGTACTTC. Encoded protein: CAIETSYEQYF.

This clone has just a few counts. V gene TRBV16 combines with J gene TRBJ2-1; a weak D match, TRBD2 (5 bases). Trimming left V 1 base short and J 6 bases short, with 7 bases between. The CDR3 runs to 13 residues. Per germline, CDR1 KGHSY and CDR2 FQNENV. Here the CDR3 reads CASSQFTSNEQFF. The CDR3 coding sequence is TGTGCCAGCAGCCAATTTACTAGCAATGAGCAGTTCTTC. Based on the CDR3 plus reference TRBV16 and TRBJ2-1, the full variable domain is GEEVAQTPKHLVRGEGQKAKLYCAPIKGHSYVFWYQQVLKNEFKFLISFQNENVFDETGMPKERFSAKCLPNSPCSLEIQATKLEDSAVYFCASSQFTSNEQFFGPGTRLTVL.

This clone was counted a few times. The chain is built from TRBV27 and TRBJ2-6; the match to TRBD1 covers 11 bases. Germline V lookup: CDR1 MNHEY, CDR2 SMNVEV (reference sequence). With V trimmed by 7 bases and J by 3 bases, 2 bases remained unmatched. The CDR3 is 15 amino acids. CDR3 in DNA: TGTGCCAGCACTGGGACAGGGGGTGGGGCCAACGTCCTGACTTTC. It translates to CASTGTGGGANVLTF.

The genes are TRBV13 and TRBJ2-5, with D maybe TRBD1 (6 bases). The end of the DNA aligns better with TRBJ2-7, so the J call may be wrong. Looked up from germline, CDR1 is PRHDT and CDR2 is FYEKMQ (reference sequence). The CDR3 totals 16 residues. CDR3 protein: CASSLGPGPGAYEQYF. The CDR3 DNA sequence: TGTGCCAGCAGCTTAGGCCCAGGGCCAGGGGCCTACGAGCAGTACTTC.

The chain combines TRBV6-6 with TRBJ1-2; a possible D gene is TRBD1 (6 bases). The CDR3 contains 16 residues. Germline V gene data show CDR1 as MNHNY and CDR2 as SVGAGI (reference sequence). V lost 6 bases and J 0 bases, leaving 17 bases between the germline ends. The CDR3: CASSPTSGQSNYGYTF. CDR3 nucleotides: TGTGCCAGCAGCCCCACATCCGGACAGTCTAACTATGGCTACACCTTC.

This clone has a handful of counts. This sequence joins TRBV6-4 and TRBJ1-3, with a weak D call TRBD1 (6 bases). The CDR3 totals 15 residues. V lost 6 bases and J 2 bases, leaving 14 bases between the germline ends. Germline V CDR1 and CDR2: MRHNA, SNTAGT. Here the CDR3 DNA reads TGTGCCAGCAGCTTTATGGGGGCTGCTGGAAACACCATATATTTT. This sequence encodes CASSFMGAAGNTIYF.

This chain uses TRBV28 with TRBJ1-1; D unclear. From germline, CDR1 is MDHEN and CDR2 SYDVKM. The V end was cut by 2 bases, the J end by 3 bases, with 10 bases between. The CDR3 spans 14 residues. The CDR3 coding sequence is TGTGCCAGCAGTTTAGGAGGTTTGGACACTGAAGCTTTCTTT. Translation gives CASSLGGLDTEAFF.